The rows below give T cell receptor beta chains drawn from one sample of a study of blood T cell repertoires in COVID-19. Generated by immunoSEQ multiplex PCR, the TCRdb table keeps only in-frame clones and is missing some. The sample holds 25,000 to 30,000 clones, more than 70% seen once. The sample comprised peripheral blood. The receptors were sampled from an elderly man with active COVID-19. Each CDR3 is given with its conserved first and last residue. A D gene is named only where the DNA matches it firmly.

J | V | D | CDR3
TRBJ1-3 | TRBV5-4 | . | CASSLQGPSGNTIYF
TRBJ2-5 | TRBV10-1 | . | CASSEWREETQYF
TRBJ2-7 | TRBV4-2 | TRBD2 | CASSQELGTSGPYEQYF
TRBJ2-3 | TRBV19 | TRBD2 | CASSISGGASYTQYF
TRBJ2-5 | TRBV4-2 | TRBD1 | CASSQGQQETQYF
TRBJ2-3 | TRBV3-1/TRBV3-2 | TRBD2 | CASSPYRLAGGTDTQYF
TRBJ2-5 | TRBV5-6 | TRBD2 | CASSLWTSGETQYF
TRBJ1-4 | TRBV5-5 | TRBD1 | CASSRTGDNEKLFF
TRBJ1-4 | TRBV5-8 | . | CASSSGFGSEKLFF
TRBJ2-7 | TRBV5-1 | . | CASGFDRSYEQYF
TRBJ2-5 | TRBV10-1 | TRBD2 | CASSESGGTTQETQYF
TRBJ2-5 | TRBV5-1 | . | CASSLDQETQYF
TRBJ2-7 | TRBV3-1/TRBV3-2 | TRBD2 | CASSPGTSGTYEQYF
TRBJ2-7 | TRBV11-2 | TRBD2 | CASSLAGRGANEQYF
TRBJ2-3 | TRBV5-1 | . | CASSLGLVTDTQYF
TRBJ1-2 | TRBV6-5 | . | CASARDIGYTF
TRBJ1-6 | TRBV28 | . | CASSLPLTAGNSPLHF
TRBJ1-2 | TRBV20-1 | . | CSVDSYGYTF
TRBJ1-1 | TRBV19 | . | CASSIGGGFTEAFF
TRBJ1-5 | TRBV27 | . | CASSLSSGGTAQHF
TRBJ1-5 | TRBV19 | . | CASSIEGARPQHF
TRBJ2-3 | TRBV6-5 | . | CASSFSASTDTQYF
TRBJ1-5 | TRBV30 | . | CAWATGSGQPQHF
TRBJ1-2 | TRBV15 | . | CATGRGTGVGGYTF
TRBJ2-7 | TRBV11-2 | . | CASSFRLEVNEQYF
TRBJ2-4 | TRBV19 | TRBD1 | CASSRARDRGNIQYF
TRBJ1-5 | TRBV3-1/TRBV3-2 | TRBD1 | CASSPQGLPPQHF
TRBJ2-3 | TRBV30 | . | CAWAGNQGRNTDTQYF
TRBJ2-1 | TRBV5-1 | . | CASSLGGPYNEQFF
TRBJ1-2 | TRBV5-4 | TRBD1 | CASSLGQGTGYTF
TRBJ2-5 | TRBV6-5 | . | CASIYQETQYF
TRBJ1-6 | TRBV19 | . | CASSIDTYNSPLHF
TRBJ2-5 | TRBV29-1 | TRBD1 | CSVEGDRGRETQYF
TRBJ2-5 | TRBV5-6 | TRBD2 | CASSLPPGLAGETQYF
TRBJ1-1 | TRBV20-1 | . | CSASYRDPNTEAFF
TRBJ2-3 | TRBV19 | TRBD1 | CASSIRQGPGDTQYF
TRBJ2-7 | TRBV5-6 | . | CASNRRRQIYEQYF
TRBJ2-7 | TRBV4-1 | . | CASSQDHPVPYEQYF
TRBJ1-2 | TRBV6-5 | TRBD1 | CASTRARDREGGYTF
TRBJ2-6 | TRBV19 | TRBD1 | CASSIGTGVFGANVLTF
TRBJ2-6 | TRBV6-5 | TRBD2 | CASTSGGGGANVLTF
TRBJ1-6 | TRBV5-4 | . | CASSLKGRDSPLHF